These 14 T cell receptor beta chains were sequenced from one sample in a study of shared clonotypes between healthy human individuals (dated by TCRdb to 2018 to 2021). Libraries were made using the immunoSEQ multiplex PCR assay. The table was pulled from immuneACCESS by TCRdb, which kept in-frame rearrangements only. Such tables lose some clones; where checked, under half of the loss comes from unresolved V genes, and the rest has no known cause. In all, the sample holds 650,000 to 700,000 clones, and about 90% of those were seen once. The ten largest clones take up 30% to 40% of the sample. Sequenced material: memory CD8+ T cells from PBMCs. The cell subset or site label corresponds to: CD45RO+ cells pooled with CCR7-negative TemRA cells. The receptors here all came from a young man in good health. Some clones in this sample may be carry-over from other donors' samples.

The chain combines TRBV28 with TRBJ1-6; no clear D. Germline loops: CDR1 MDHEN, CDR2 SYDVKM. V was shortened by 8 bases and J by 0 bases, with 5 bases between the two germline ends. This CDR3 has 13 residues. CDR3 coding DNA: TGTGCCAGCTCGAGCTCCTATAATTCACCCCTCCACTTT. The encoded protein is CASSSSYNSPLHF.

The genes are TRBV19 and TRBJ2-3; D is unclear. Trimming shortened V by 4 bases and J by 3 bases, and 17 bases separated the two germline ends. The germline V gene has CDR1 LNHDA and CDR2 SQIVND (reference sequence). The CDR3 is 16 amino acids. Here the CDR3 reads CASSTPSNLWTDTQYF. The CDR3 nucleotides are TGTGCCAGTAGTACCCCCTCAAACCTTTGGACAGATACGCAGTATTTT.

The chain carries TRBV11-2 and TRBJ2-5; D is unresolved. Trimming took off 0 bases at V and 0 bases at J, with 14 bases between the two ends. The CDR3 length is 17 residues. Per germline, CDR1 SGHAT and CDR2 FQNNGV. CDR3 amino acids: CASSLEAQHGYQETQYF. CDR3 bases: TGTGCCAGCAGCTTAGAGGCCCAGCATGGGTACCAAGAGACCCAGTACTTC.

The CDR3 nucleotides are TGTGCCAGCAGCGTAGCAGTGACTAGCAGCCATGAGCAGTTCTTC. Its protein product is CASSVAVTSSHEQFF. The rearrangement links TRBV9 to TRBJ2-1; 7 bases line up with TRBD2. The CDR3 runs 15 residues. The V segment lost 0 bases and the J segment 8 bases; nucleotides outside the gene matches: 8. Germline V gives CDR1 SGDLS, CDR2 YYNGEE.

Concerning this clone itself: In the same sample, other DNA sequences code for this CDR3. This sequence joins TRBV5-1 and TRBJ2-1, with unresolved D. Per the germline V gene, CDR1 is SGHRS and CDR2 is YFSETQ. Deletions cut 0 bases from V and 6 bases from J, with 4 bases between. This CDR3 is built from 12 residues. The CDR3 reads CASSLGVNEQFF. DNA for the CDR3: TGCGCCAGCAGCTTGGGGGTCAATGAGCAGTTCTTC.

This clone was detected a few times. CDR3 DNA sequence: TGTGCCAGCAGTGAATTCGGGGGAGATACGCAGTATTTT. It is translated as CASSEFGGDTQYF. The rearrangement links TRBV25-1 to TRBJ2-3; TRBD2 might be the D (6 bases). The V end lost 1 base, the J end lost 5 bases, and 7 bases lay between the germline ends. Germline CDR1 MGHDK, CDR2 SYGVNS. The CDR3 sequence is 13 residues long.

The chain combines TRBV6-1 with TRBJ2-1; D not resolved. Germline loops: CDR1 MNHNS, CDR2 SASEGT. The ends were cut back, 1 base at V and 9 bases at J, with 10 bases in the middle. The CDR3 length is 13 residues. The CDR3 here is CASSEGTRSEQFF. The CDR3 DNA is TGTGCCAGCAGTGAAGGGACCAGATCTGAGCAGTTCTTC.

The rearrangement uses TRBV7-9 and TRBJ2-7, with TRBD2 as a possible D gene (6 bases). With 2 bases removed from V and 1 base from J, the gap between germline ends came to 18 bases. Germline loops: CDR1 SEHNR, CDR2 FQNEAQ (reference sequence). The CDR3 is 17 residues long. Written as DNA, the CDR3 is TGTGCCAGCAGCTTATCATATGCGGGACGACGATCCTACGAGCAGTACTTC. Its protein product is CASSLSYAGRRSYEQYF.

The gene calls are TRBV7-8 and TRBJ2-7; TRBD1 agrees at 8 bases. V was pared by 7 bases and J by 5 bases, with 13 bases of the junction left unmatched. Germline V gene lookup returns CDR1 SGHVS and CDR2 FQNEAQ. The CDR3 covers 15 residues. This chain's CDR3 is CASTYSGTGVNEQYF. The DNA for the CDR3 is TGTGCCAGCACGTACTCCGGGACAGGTGTCAACGAGCAGTACTTC.

The V call is TRBV13, the J call TRBJ2-3; maybe TRBD2 (6 bases). From germline, CDR1 is PRHDT and CDR2 FYEKMQ (reference sequence). The V and J ends lost 4 bases and 6 bases respectively, with 11 bases between them. The CDR3 runs to 13 residues. CDR3 bases: TGTGCCAGCAGCTCCGGGGGTGTGGATACGCAGTATTTT. It codes for CASSSGGVDTQYF.

The chain links TRBV7-9 to TRBJ2-7; 8 positions match TRBD1. CDR1 and CDR2 from the germline V gene are SEHNR and FQNEAQ (reference sequence). This CDR3 comprises 15 residues. Germline trimming cut 4 bases from V and 3 bases from J; bases unmatched to any gene: 8. The CDR3 nucleotides read TGTGCCAGCAGCTCGGACAGGGTCTGGGTCTACGAGCAGTACTTC. The encoded protein is CASSSDRVWVYEQYF.

The J gene is TRBJ2-7, the V gene TRBV7-9; D is uncertain. Looked up from germline, CDR1 is SEHNR and CDR2 is FQNEAQ (reference sequence). The V and J ends lost 4 bases and 4 bases respectively, with 11 bases between them. CDR3 length: 13 amino acids. As DNA, the CDR3 is TGTGCCAGCAGCTCGACCCAGGATTACGAGCAGTACTTC. It encodes CASSSTQDYEQYF.

A few counts support this clone. Additional DNA sequences in this sample encode the identical CDR3. The V gene is TRBV19, the J gene TRBJ1-5, with D perhaps TRBD1 (5 bases). CDR3 length equals 12 residues. Between the trimmed V and J ends, which lost 3 bases and 6 bases, there was a span of 6 bases. Germline values: CDR1 LNHDA, CDR2 SQIVND (reference sequence). The CDR3 here is CASSIGGQPQHF. The DNA of the CDR3 is TGTGCCAGTAGTATTGGGGGTCAGCCCCAGCATTTT.

The chain has TRBV7-9 and TRBJ2-5, with 10 bases that match TRBD1. V was clipped by 0 bases and J by 6 bases; unmatched bases: 4. The CDR3 length is 15 residues. Germline loops: CDR1 SEHNR, CDR2 FQNEAQ (reference sequence). CDR3 protein: CASSLATGGSKTQYF. The CDR3 DNA sequence: TGTGCCAGCAGCTTAGCGACAGGGGGCAGCAAGACCCAGTACTTC.